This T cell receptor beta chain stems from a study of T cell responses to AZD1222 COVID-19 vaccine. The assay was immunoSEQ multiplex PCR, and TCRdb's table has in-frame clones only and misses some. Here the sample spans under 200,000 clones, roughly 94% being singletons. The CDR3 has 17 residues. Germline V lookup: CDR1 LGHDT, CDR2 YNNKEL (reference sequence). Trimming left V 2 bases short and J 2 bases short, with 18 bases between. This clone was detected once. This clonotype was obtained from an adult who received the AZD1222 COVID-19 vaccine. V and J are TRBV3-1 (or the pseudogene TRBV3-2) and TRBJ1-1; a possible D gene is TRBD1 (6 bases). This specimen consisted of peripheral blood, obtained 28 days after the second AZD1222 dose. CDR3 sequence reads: CASSQWNRDAINTEAFF. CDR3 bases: TGTGCCAGCAGCCAATGGAACAGGGACGCTATTAACACTGAAGCTTTCTTT.